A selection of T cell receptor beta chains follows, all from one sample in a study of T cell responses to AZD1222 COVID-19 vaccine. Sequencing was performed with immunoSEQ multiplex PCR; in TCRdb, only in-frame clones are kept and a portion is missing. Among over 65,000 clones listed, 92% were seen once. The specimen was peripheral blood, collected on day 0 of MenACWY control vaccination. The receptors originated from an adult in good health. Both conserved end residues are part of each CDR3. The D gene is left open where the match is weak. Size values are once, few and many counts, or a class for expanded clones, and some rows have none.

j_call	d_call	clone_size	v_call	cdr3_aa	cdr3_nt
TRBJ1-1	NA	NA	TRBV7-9	CASSLTNTEAFF	TGTGCCAGCAGCTTAACGAACACTGAAGCTTTCTTT
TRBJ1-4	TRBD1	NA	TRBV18	CASSPSLGTGDEKLFF	TGTGCCAGCTCACCATCCCTGGGGACAGGCGATGAAAAACTGTTTTTT
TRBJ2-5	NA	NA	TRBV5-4	CASSLASGQETQYF	TGTGCCAGCAGCTTGGCGTCGGGCCAAGAGACCCAGTACTTC
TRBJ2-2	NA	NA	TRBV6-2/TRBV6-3	CASSSEGTGELFF	TGTGCCAGCAGTTCGGAGGGGACCGGGGAGCTGTTTTTT
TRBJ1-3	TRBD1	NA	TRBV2	CASSEGDRVAGNTIYF	TGTGCCAGCAGTGAAGGGGACAGGGTGGCTGGAAACACCATATATTTT
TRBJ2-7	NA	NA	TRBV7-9	CASGNRVIGEQYF	TGTGCCAGCGGAAACAGGGTGATTGGGGAGCAGTACTTC
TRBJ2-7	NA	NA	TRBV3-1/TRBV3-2	CASSQDEVYYEQYF	TGTGCCAGCAGCCAAGATGAGGTATACTACGAGCAGTACTTC
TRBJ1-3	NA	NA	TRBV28	CASRQGQRNTIYF	TGTGCCAGCAGGCAAGGACAGCGAAACACCATATATTTT
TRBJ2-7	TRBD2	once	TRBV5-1	CASSSGLAPPYEQYF	TGCGCCAGCAGCTCGGGACTAGCGCCGCCCTACGAGCAGTACTTC
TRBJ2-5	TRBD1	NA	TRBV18	CASSPPGQGETQYF	TGTGCCAGCTCACCACCGGGACAGGGGGAGACCCAGTACTTC
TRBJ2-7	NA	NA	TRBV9	CASSPNGVISYEQYF	TGTGCCAGCAGCCCTAACGGGGTTATATCCTACGAGCAGTACTTC
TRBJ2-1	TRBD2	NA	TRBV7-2	CASSLLAGTRGNEQFF	TGTGCCAGCAGCTTGCTAGCGGGGACTCGTGGCAATGAGCAGTTCTTC
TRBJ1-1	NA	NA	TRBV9	CASSVGGADAEAFF	TGTGCCAGCAGCGTTGGGGGCGCGGACGCTGAAGCTTTCTTT
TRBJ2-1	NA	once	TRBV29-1	CSVVFADTPMNEQFF	TGCAGCGTTGTATTTGCAGACACCCCTATGAATGAGCAGTTCTTC
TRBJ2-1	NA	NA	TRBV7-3	CASSPGGLNEQFF	TGTGCCAGCAGCCCTGGGGGCCTCAATGAGCAGTTCTTC
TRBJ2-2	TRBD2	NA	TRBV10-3	CAISESGLAGIAGELFF	TGTGCCATCAGTGAGTCTGGACTAGCGGGAATCGCCGGGGAGCTGTTTTTT
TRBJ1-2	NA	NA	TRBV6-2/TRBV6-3	CASSGLRGYTF	TGTGCCAGCAGCGGGTTGAGGGGCTACACCTTC
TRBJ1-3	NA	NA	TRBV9	CASSPRVRRDSGNTIYF	TGTGCCAGCAGCCCCAGGGTAAGAAGGGACTCTGGAAACACCATATATTTT
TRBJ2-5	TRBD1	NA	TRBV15	CATSRGQGGETQYF	TGTGCCACCAGCAGAGGACAGGGTGGGGAGACCCAGTACTTC
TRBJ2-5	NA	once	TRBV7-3	CASSLGGQGTQYF	TGTGCCAGCAGCTTAGGGGGGCAAGGGACCCAGTACTTC
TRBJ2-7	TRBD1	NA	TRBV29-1	CSFRDRGISEQYF	TGCAGCTTCCGGGACAGGGGTATCTCCGAGCAGTACTTC
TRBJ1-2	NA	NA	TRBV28	CASSQTGIDGYTF	TGTGCCAGCAGCCAAACAGGGATCGATGGCTACACCTTC
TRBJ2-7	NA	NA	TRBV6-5	CASSSVLRVPSEQYF	TGTGCCAGCAGTTCGGTCCTCCGGGTTCCTTCCGAGCAGTACTTC
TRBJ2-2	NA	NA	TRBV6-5	CASSYSPVNTGELFF	TGTGCCAGCAGTTACTCGCCGGTGAACACCGGGGAGCTGTTTTTT
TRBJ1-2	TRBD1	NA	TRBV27	CASSRQGVEGYTF	TGTGCCAGCAGCAGACAGGGGGTTGAAGGCTACACCTTC
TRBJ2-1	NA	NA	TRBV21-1	CASSKGLKGHPYNEQFF	TGTGCCAGCAGCAAAGGGCTAAAAGGGCACCCCTACAATGAGCAGTTCTTC
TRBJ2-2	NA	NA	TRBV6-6	CASRIGGNTGELFF	TGTGCCAGCAGGATCGGGGGGAACACCGGGGAGCTGTTTTTT
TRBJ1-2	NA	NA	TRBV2	CASSEEGLYGYTF	TGTGCCAGCAGTGAAGAAGGGCTCTATGGCTACACCTTC
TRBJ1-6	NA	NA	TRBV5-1	CASSLAVGGGNSPLHF	TGCGCCAGCAGCTTGGCCGTGGGGGGTGGTAATTCACCCCTCCACTTT
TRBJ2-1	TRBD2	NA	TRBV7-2	CASSLSSGIYNEQFF	TGTGCCAGCAGCTTGTCTAGCGGGATTTACAATGAGCAGTTCTTC
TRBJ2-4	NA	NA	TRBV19	CASSISREAKNIQYF	TGTGCCAGTAGTATAAGCAGAGAAGCCAAAAACATTCAGTACTTC
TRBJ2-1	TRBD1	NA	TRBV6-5	CASSPGGAYYNEQFF	TGTGCCAGCAGCCCAGGGGGCGCCTACTACAATGAGCAGTTCTTC
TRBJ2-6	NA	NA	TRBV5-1	CASSLAGATGANVLTF	TGCGCCAGCAGCTTGGCCGGGGCGACTGGGGCCAACGTCCTGACTTTC
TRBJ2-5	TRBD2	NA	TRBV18	CASSPLVSGTETQYF	TGTGCCAGCTCACCACTCGTTAGCGGGACAGAGACCCAGTACTTC
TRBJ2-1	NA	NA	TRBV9	CASSVQGAFYNEQFF	TGTGCCAGCAGCGTACAGGGAGCCTTTTACAATGAGCAGTTCTTC
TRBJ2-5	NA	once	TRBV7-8	CASSLVPGQEETQYF	TGTGCCAGCAGCTTAGTGCCAGGGCAAGAAGAGACCCAGTACTTC
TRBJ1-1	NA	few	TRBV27	CASSRPGATEAFF	TGTGCCAGCAGTCGCCCTGGGGCCACTGAAGCTTTCTTT
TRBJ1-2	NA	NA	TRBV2	CASSEDGGGGYTF	TGTGCCAGCAGTGAGGACGGGGGTGGAGGCTACACCTTC
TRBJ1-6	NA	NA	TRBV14	CASSSGTYNSPLHF	TGTGCCAGCAGTTCCGGGACTTATAATTCACCCCTCCACTTT
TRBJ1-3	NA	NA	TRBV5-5	CASSFGTSADTIYF	TGTGCCAGCAGCTTTGGAACCTCAGCGGACACCATATATTTT
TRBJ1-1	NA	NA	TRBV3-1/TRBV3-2	CASSQVGTEAFF	TGTGCCAGCAGCCAAGTGGGCACTGAAGCTTTCTTT
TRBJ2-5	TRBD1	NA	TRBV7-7	CASSSGQDQETQYF	TGTGCTAGCAGCTCGGGACAGGACCAAGAGACCCAGTACTTC
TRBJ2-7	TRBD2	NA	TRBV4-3	CASSQVVSGSYEQYF	TGCGCCAGCAGCCAAGTAGTTAGCGGGAGCTACGAGCAGTACTTC
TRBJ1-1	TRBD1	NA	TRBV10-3	CAISETGPMNTEAFF	TGTGCCATCAGCGAGACAGGGCCCATGAACACTGAAGCTTTCTTT
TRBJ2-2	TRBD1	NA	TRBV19	CASSIRGGPGELFF	TGTGCCAGTAGTATTAGAGGGGGCCCCGGGGAGCTGTTTTTT
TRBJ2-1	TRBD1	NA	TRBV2	CASSGGQGAYNEQFF	TGTGCCAGCAGTGGGGGACAGGGGGCCTACAATGAGCAGTTCTTC
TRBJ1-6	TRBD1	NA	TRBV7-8	CASSLRTGDSPLHF	TGTGCCAGCAGCTTACGGACAGGGGATTCACCCCTCCACTTT
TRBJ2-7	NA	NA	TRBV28	CASSDSTGWYEQYF	TGTGCCAGCAGCGACAGCACGGGCTGGTACGAGCAGTACTTC
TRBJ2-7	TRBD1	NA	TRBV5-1	CASSEPGQGTVGEQYF	TGCGCCAGCAGCGAACCGGGACAGGGCACGGTGGGCGAGCAGTACTTC
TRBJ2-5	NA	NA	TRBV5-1	CASSSWDKEETQYF	TGCGCCAGCAGCTCCTGGGACAAGGAAGAGACCCAGTACTTC
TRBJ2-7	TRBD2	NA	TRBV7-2	CASSSSGSGVFEQYF	TGTGCCAGCAGCTCGAGCGGAAGCGGGGTCTTTGAGCAGTACTTC
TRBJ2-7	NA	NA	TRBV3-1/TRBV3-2	CASSQGLEQYF	TGTGCCAGCAGCCAAGGCCTCGAGCAGTACTTC
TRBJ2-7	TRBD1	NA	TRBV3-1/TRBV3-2	CASSRTNRWGQGYEQYF	TGTGCCAGCAGCCGTACAAATCGATGGGGACAGGGATACGAGCAGTACTTC
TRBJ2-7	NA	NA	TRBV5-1	CASSLTQEGPSYEQYF	TGCGCCAGCAGCCTGACACAGGAGGGCCCAAGCTACGAGCAGTACTTC
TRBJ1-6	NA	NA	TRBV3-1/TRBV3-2	CASSQDQDNSPLHF	TGTGCCAGCAGCCAAGATCAGGATAATTCACCCCTCCACTTT